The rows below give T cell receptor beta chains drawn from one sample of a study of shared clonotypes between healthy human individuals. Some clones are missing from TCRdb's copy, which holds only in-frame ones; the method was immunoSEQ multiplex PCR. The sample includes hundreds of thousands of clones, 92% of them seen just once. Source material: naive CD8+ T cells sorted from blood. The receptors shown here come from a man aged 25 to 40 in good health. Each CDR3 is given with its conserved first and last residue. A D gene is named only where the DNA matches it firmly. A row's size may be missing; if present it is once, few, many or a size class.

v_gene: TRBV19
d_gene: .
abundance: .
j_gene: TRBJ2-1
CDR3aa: CASSISPPQGLYNEQFF
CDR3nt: TGTGCCAGTAGTATCTCGCCTCCACAGGGACTCTACAATGAGCAGTTCTTC

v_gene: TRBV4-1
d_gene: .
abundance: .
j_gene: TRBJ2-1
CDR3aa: CASSPPSYNEQFF
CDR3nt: TGCGCCAGCAGCCCCCCCTCCTACAATGAGCAGTTCTTC

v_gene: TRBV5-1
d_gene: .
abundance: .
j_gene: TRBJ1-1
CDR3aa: CASSLRSVRQNTEAFF
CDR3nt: TGCGCCAGCAGCTTGAGGTCGGTCAGGCAGAACACTGAAGCTTTCTTT

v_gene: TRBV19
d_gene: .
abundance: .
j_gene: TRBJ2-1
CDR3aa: CASSIMHTLDNEQFF
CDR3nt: TGTGCCAGTAGTATAATGCACACATTAGACAATGAGCAGTTCTTC

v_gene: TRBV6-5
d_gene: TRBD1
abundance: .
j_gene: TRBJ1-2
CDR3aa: CASTGGRGDGYTF
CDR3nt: TGTGCCAGTACCGGGGGCAGGGGGGATGGCTACACCTTC

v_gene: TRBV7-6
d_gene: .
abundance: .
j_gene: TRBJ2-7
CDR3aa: CASSRGPGDPGGIYEQYF
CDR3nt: TGTGCCAGCAGCCGAGGACCCGGGGACCCCGGGGGTATATACGAGCAGTACTTC

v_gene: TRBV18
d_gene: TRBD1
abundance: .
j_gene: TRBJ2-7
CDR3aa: CASSPGTGNTYEQYF
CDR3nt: TGTGCCAGCTCACCTGGGACAGGGAATACCTACGAGCAGTACTTC

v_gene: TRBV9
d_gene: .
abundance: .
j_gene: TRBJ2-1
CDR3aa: CASSVEGGADEQFF
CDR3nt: TGTGCCAGCAGCGTAGAAGGGGGGGCGGATGAGCAGTTCTTC

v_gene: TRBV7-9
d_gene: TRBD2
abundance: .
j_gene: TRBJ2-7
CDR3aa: CASSSLLAGVDEQYF
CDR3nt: TGTGCCAGCAGCTCCTTACTAGCGGGAGTCGACGAGCAGTACTTC

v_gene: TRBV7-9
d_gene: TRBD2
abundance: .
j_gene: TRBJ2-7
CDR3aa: CASSPKLAGGPGSYEQYF
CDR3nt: TGTGCCAGCAGCCCCAAACTAGCGGGAGGGCCCGGGTCCTACGAGCAGTACTTC

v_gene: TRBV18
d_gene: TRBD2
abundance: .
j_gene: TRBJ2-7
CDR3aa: CASSPGTSGRAYHSYEQYF
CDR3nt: TGTGCCAGCTCACCAGGGACTAGCGGGAGGGCTTACCACTCCTACGAGCAGTACTTC

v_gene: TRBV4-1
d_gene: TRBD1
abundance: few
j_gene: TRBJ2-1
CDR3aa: CASSHRDRVDNEQFF
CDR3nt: TGCGCCAGCAGCCACAGGGACAGGGTTGACAATGAGCAGTTCTTC

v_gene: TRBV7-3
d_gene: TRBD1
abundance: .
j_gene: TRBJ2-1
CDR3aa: CASSSGQGSYNEQFF
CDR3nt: TGTGCCAGCAGCTCAGGACAGGGATCCTACAATGAGCAGTTCTTC

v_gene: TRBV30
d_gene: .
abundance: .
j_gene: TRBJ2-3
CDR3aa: CAWMGAEYSTDTQYF
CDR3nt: TGTGCCTGGATGGGCGCAGAATATAGCACAGATACGCAGTATTTT

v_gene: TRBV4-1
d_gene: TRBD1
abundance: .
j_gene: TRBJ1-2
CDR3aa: CASSQPGQGIYGYTF
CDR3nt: TGCGCCAGCAGCCAGCCGGGACAGGGGATCTATGGCTACACCTTC

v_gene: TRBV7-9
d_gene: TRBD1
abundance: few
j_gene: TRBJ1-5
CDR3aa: CASSYTGEGQPQHF
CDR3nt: TGTGCCAGCAGCTATACAGGGGAGGGTCAGCCCCAGCATTTT

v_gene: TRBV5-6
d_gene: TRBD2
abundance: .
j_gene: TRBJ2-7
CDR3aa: CASSKTWTSGNYEQYF
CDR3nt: TGTGCCAGCAGCAAGACGTGGACTAGCGGCAACTACGAGCAGTACTTC

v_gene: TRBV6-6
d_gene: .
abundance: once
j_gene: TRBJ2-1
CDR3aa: CASSLRGRNEQFF
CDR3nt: TGTGCCAGCAGTTTACGGGGACGGAATGAGCAGTTCTTC

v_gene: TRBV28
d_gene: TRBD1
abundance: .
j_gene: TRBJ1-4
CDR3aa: CASGPDRENEKLFF
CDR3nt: TGTGCCAGCGGCCCGGACAGGGAGAATGAAAAACTGTTTTTT

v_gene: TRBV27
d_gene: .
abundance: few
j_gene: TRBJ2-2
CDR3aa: CASSFSMGELFF
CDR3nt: TGTGCCAGCAGTTTTTCGATGGGGGAGCTGTTTTTT

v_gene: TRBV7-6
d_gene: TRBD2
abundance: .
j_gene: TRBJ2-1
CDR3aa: CASSRLAGGSWDTDNEQFF
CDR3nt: TGTGCCAGCAGTCGACTAGCGGGAGGGTCTTGGGATACGGACAATGAGCAGTTCTTC

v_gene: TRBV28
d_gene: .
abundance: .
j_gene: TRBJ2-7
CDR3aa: CASSLAGETYEQYF
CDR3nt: TGTGCCAGCAGTTTAGCAGGGGAAACCTACGAGCAGTACTTC

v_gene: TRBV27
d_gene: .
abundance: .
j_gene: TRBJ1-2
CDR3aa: CASSFFRGYGYTF
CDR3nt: TGTGCCAGCAGTTTTTTCAGGGGCTATGGCTACACCTTC

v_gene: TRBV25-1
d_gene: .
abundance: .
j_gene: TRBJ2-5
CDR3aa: CASRTEKQGSKTQYF
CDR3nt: TGTGCCAGCAGAACCGAGAAACAGGGTTCGAAGACCCAGTACTTC

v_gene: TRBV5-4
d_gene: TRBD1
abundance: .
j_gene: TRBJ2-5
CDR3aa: CASSPIDRGLETQYF
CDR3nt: TGTGCCAGCAGCCCAATCGACAGGGGGCTAGAGACCCAGTACTTC

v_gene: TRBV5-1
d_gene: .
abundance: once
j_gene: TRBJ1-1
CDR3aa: CASSLEFGNLETFF
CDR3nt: TGCGCCAGCAGCTTGGAATTCGGGAATTTGGAAACTTTCTTT

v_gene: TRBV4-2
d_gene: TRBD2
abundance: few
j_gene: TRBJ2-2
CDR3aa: CASSQGEGNTGELFF
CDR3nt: TGTGCCAGCAGCCAGGGGGAGGGCAACACCGGGGAGCTGTTTTTT

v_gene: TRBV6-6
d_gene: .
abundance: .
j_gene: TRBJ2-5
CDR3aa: CASRPGTQETQYF
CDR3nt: TGTGCCAGCAGGCCGGGAACCCAAGAGACCCAGTACTTC

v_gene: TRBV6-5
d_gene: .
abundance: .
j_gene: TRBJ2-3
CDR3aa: CASSSRDPSPTDTQYF
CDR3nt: TGTGCCAGCAGTTCCAGGGATCCGTCTCCCACAGATACGCAGTATTTT

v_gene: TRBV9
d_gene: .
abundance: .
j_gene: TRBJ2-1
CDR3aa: CASSGEVQFF
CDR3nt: TGTGCCAGCAGCGGCGAGGTGCAGTTCTTC